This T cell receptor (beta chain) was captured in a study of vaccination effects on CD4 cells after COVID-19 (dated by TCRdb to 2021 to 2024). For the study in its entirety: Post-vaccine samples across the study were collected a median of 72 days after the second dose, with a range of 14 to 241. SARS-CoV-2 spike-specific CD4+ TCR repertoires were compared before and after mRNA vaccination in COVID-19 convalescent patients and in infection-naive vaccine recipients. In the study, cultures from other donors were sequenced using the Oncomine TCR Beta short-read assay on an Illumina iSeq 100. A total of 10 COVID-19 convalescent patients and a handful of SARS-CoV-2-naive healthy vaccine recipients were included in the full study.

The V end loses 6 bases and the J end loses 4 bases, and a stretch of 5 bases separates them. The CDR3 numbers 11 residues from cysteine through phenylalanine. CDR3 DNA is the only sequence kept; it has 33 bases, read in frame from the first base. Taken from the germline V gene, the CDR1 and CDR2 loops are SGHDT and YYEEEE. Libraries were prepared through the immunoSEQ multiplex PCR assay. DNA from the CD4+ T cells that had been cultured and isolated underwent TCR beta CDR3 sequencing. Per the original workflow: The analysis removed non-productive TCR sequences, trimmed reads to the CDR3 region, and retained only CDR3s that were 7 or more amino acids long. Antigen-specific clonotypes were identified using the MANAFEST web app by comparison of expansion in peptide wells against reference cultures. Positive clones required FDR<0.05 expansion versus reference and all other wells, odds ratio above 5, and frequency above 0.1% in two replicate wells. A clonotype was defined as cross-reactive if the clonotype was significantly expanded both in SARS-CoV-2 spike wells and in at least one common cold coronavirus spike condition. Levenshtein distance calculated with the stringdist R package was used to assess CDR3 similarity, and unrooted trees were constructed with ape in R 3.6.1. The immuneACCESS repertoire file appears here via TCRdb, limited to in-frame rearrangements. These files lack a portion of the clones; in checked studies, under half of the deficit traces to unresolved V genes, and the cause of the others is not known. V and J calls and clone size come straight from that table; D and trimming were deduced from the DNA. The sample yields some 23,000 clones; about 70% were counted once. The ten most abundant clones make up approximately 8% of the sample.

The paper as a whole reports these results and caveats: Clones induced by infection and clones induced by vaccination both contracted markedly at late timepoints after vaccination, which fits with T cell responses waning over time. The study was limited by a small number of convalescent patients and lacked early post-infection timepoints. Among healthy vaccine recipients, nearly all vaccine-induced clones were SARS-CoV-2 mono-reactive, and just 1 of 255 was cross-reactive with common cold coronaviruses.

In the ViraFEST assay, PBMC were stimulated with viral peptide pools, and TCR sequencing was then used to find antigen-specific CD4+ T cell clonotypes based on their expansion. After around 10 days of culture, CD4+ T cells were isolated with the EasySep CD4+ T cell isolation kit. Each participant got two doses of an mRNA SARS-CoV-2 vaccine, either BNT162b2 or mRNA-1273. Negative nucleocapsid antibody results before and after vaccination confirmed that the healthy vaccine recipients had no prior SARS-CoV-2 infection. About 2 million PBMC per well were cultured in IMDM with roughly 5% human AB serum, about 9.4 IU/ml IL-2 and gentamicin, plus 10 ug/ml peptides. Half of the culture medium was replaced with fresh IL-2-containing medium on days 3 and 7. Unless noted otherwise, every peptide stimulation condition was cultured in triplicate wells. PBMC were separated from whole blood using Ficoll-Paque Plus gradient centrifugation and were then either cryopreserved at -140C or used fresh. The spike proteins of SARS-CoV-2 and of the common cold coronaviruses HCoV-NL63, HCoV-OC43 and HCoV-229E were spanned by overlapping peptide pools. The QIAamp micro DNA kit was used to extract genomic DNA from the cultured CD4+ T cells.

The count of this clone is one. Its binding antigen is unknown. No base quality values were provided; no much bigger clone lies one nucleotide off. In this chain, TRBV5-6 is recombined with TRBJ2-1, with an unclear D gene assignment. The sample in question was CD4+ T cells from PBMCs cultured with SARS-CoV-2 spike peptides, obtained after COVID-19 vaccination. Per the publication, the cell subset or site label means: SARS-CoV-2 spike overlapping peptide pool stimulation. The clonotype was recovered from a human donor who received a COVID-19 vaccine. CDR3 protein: CASTMYNEQFF. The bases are TGTGCCAGCACCATGTACAATGAGCAGTTCTTC.